The 16 T cell receptor beta chains below all came from one sample that was sequenced in a study of blood T cell repertoires in COVID-19. Profiled with immunoSEQ multiplex PCR; TCRdb holds only in-frame clones, not every one. The data hold roughly 200,000 clones, with approximately 83% observed a single time. The sequencing input was PBMCs or T cells enriched from blood (not recorded which). All receptors derive from a woman aged 40 to 50 with acute COVID-19.

This chain connects TRBV7-9 to TRBJ2-1; D possibly corresponds to TRBD2 (5 bases). This CDR3 has 14 amino acids. Trimming cost V 2 bases and J 3 bases, with 8 bases left between them. CDR1 is SEHNR and CDR2 is FQNEAQ in the germline V gene (reference sequence). CDR3 nucleotides: TGTGCCAGCAGCTTAACGGAGGTCTACAATGAGCAGTTCTTC. It is translated as CASSLTEVYNEQFF.

The rearrangement joins TRBV29-1 to TRBJ2-7; 8 bases agree with TRBD2. The ends lost 2 bases at V and 4 bases at J; junction bases unmatched: 4. The CDR3 spans 13 residues. Germline loops: CDR1 SQVTM, CDR2 ANQGSEA. DNA for the CDR3: TGCAGCGTTGAATCCGCTAGCGGGTACGAGCAGTACTTC. Encoded protein: CSVESASGYEQYF.

Notes on this clone: The sample contains more than one DNA sequence encoding this CDR3. The rearrangement links TRBV10-3 to TRBJ1-1, with D possibly matching TRBD1 (6 bases). This CDR3 has 13 residues. With 6 bases removed from V and 2 bases from J, the gap between germline ends came to 10 bases. CDR1 and CDR2 (germline): ENHRY, SYGVKD. CDR3 DNA: TGTGCCATCAGCGGGACAACCAACACTGAAGCTTTCTTT. Translated, it gives CAISGTTNTEAFF.

The rearrangement uses TRBV2 and TRBJ2-7; tentative D call: TRBD2 (5 bases). Germline assignment: CDR1 SNHLY and CDR2 FYNNEI. Trimming left V 7 bases short and J 1 base short, with 11 bases between. The CDR3 loop spans 13 amino acids. CDR3: CASIFRGSYEQYF. In DNA, the CDR3 is TGTGCCAGCATATTCCGGGGTTCCTACGAGCAGTACTTC. Combining the CDR3 with reference TRBV2 and TRBJ2-7 gives the whole variable domain EPEVTQTPSHQVTQMGQEVILRCVPISNHLYFYWYRQILGQKVEFLVSFYNNEISEKSEIFDDQFSVERPDGSNFTLKIRSTKLEDSAMYFCASIFRGSYEQYFGPGTRLTVT.

The chain joins TRBV19 to TRBJ2-5; 11 positions match TRBD2. The CDR3 totals 16 residues. CDR1 and CDR2 from the germline V gene are LNHDA and SQIVND (reference sequence). J gave up 7 bases and V 5 bases, and 12 bases lay outside the gene matches. This chain's CDR3 is CASSPRLAGPLGTQYF. The DNA of the CDR3 is TGTGCCAGTAGTCCCCGACTAGCGGGACCCCTGGGGACCCAGTACTTC.

The CDR3 nucleotides are TGTGCCAGCAGCCAAGATGTGGCAGGGCGGTACGAGCAGTACTTC. Its translation: CASSQDVAGRYEQYF. The J gene is TRBJ2-7, the V gene TRBV3-1 (or the pseudogene TRBV3-2); possible D gene TRBD1, 5 bases. Germline V CDR1 and CDR2: LGHDT, YNNKEL (reference sequence). The CDR3 sequence is 15 residues long. V gave up 0 bases and J gave up 4 bases, with 13 bases separating them.

This clone was found a few times. Different DNA sequences within this sample yield the same CDR3. The chain uses TRBV7-2 and TRBJ2-4; 9 nucleotides agree with TRBD2. This CDR3 has 16 residues. Germline V CDR1 and CDR2: SGHTA, FQGNSA. Trimming took 1 base from V and 1 from J; bases not matched to a gene: 2. The CDR3 protein is CASSLGSGSAKNIQYF. In DNA, the CDR3 is TGTGCCAGCAGCTTAGGTAGCGGGAGTGCCAAAAACATTCAGTACTTC. Looking up the rest from reference TRBV7-2 and TRBJ2-4 gives the full variable domain: GAGVSQSPSNKVTEKGKDVELRCDPISGHTALYWYRQSLGQGLEFLIYFQGNSAPDKSGLPSDRFSAERTGGSVSTLTIQRTQQEDSAVYLCASSLGSGSAKNIQYFGAGTRLSVL.

V and J are TRBV28 and TRBJ1-2; 9 bases agree with TRBD1. J gave up 6 bases and V 6 bases, and 8 bases lay outside the gene matches. The CDR3 is 14 amino acids. In germline, CDR1 is MDHEN, CDR2 SYDVKM. The CDR3 DNA reads TGTGCCAGCAGGTGGGACAGGGTTACTGATGGCTACACCTTC. Translating gives CASRWDRVTDGYTF.

V usage is TRBV28 and J usage is TRBJ2-1; TRBD2 aligns across 8 bases. Germline V gives CDR1 MDHEN, CDR2 SYDVKM. Trimming removed 3 bases from V and 7 bases from J; junction bases left unmatched: 11. The CDR3 loop spans 16 amino acids. CDR3 sequence (DNA): TGTGCCAGCAGTTTGGCGGGAGGAGGATTTGCGAATGAGCAGTTCTTC. Its translation: CASSLAGGGFANEQFF.

V usage is TRBV5-8 and J usage is TRBJ1-6, with a possible D match to TRBD1 (6 bases). CDR3 length: 17 residues. Germline values: CDR1 SGHTS, CDR2 YDEGEE. V was cut by 0 bases and J by 7 bases, with 17 bases left in between. The CDR3 DNA is TGTGCCAGCAGCTTGGGACAGGTGTCCGCTCCCAATTCACCCCTCCACTTT. It yields the protein CASSLGQVSAPNSPLHF.

V and J are TRBV5-8 and TRBJ1-4, with 7 bases fitting TRBD1. This CDR3 is built from 13 residues. From germline, CDR1 is SGHTS and CDR2 YDEGEE. The J segment lost 8 bases and the V segment lost 3 bases, leaving 4 bases of the junction unmatched. CDR3 loop: CASSWDSPEKLFF. The CDR3 DNA sequence: TGTGCCAGCAGCTGGGACAGCCCCGAAAAACTGTTTTTT.

CDR3 region: CASSPLGRVNEQYF. The CDR3 nucleotides read TGTGCCAGCAGCCCGTTGGGGAGGGTCAACGAGCAGTACTTC. The genes are TRBV7-6 and TRBJ2-7; 7 bases align to TRBD2. Trimming took 5 bases from V and 5 from J; bases not matched to a gene: 9. The germline V gene encodes CDR1 SGHVS and CDR2 FNYEAQ. This CDR3 is built from 14 residues.

This clone was seen only once. The rearrangement uses TRBV27 and TRBJ2-7, with 14 bases aligning to TRBD2. Germline CDR1 is MNHEY and CDR2 is SMNVEV (reference sequence). The CDR3 consists of 14 residues. V lost 10 bases to trimming and J lost 6 bases; unmatched junction nucleotides: 8. This CDR3 is CATGGLAGVGEQYF. The CDR3, as DNA: TGTGCCACGGGGGGACTAGCGGGAGTAGGCGAGCAGTACTTC.

The chain links TRBV2 to TRBJ2-5; possibly TRBD1 for D (6 bases). The ends were cut back, 1 base at V and 3 bases at J, with 12 bases in the middle. From germline, CDR1 is SNHLY and CDR2 FYNNEI. The CDR3 length is 15 residues. In nucleotides, the CDR3 is TGTGCCAGCAGTGAAGGCTGGACAGCTAAAGAGACCCAGTACTTC. Translation: CASSEGWTAKETQYF. Supplemented by reference TRBV2 and TRBJ2-5, the full variable domain reads EPEVTQTPSHQVTQMGQEVILRCVPISNHLYFYWYRQILGQKVEFLVSFYNNEISEKSEIFDDQFSVERPDGSNFTLKIRSTKLEDSAMYFCASSEGWTAKETQYFGPGTRLLVL.

This chain connects TRBV5-1 to TRBJ2-1; 7 bases match TRBD2. The CDR3 has 15 amino acids. Germline assignment: CDR1 SGHRS and CDR2 YFSETQ. V lost 3 bases, J lost 4 bases, and 7 bases stayed unmatched. CDR3 in amino acids: CASSSLTGGYNEQFF. The DNA of the CDR3 is TGCGCCAGCAGCTCCCTGACGGGAGGATACAATGAGCAGTTCTTC.

The chain recombines TRBV10-3 with TRBJ2-1; D unclear. Germline CDR1 is ENHRY and CDR2 is SYGVKD. Trimming took off 3 bases at V and 6 bases at J, with 15 bases between the two ends. CDR3 length: 15 amino acids. This CDR3 reads CAISDPTSVINEQFF. The CDR3 nucleotides are TGTGCCATCAGTGACCCCACTTCGGTCATCAATGAGCAGTTCTTC.